This T cell receptor (beta chain) was recorded in a study of graft-versus-host responses after intestinal transplantation. Trimming left V 9 bases short and J 9 bases short, with 15 bases between. The CDR3 extends over 12 amino acids. Germline V gene data show CDR1 as MGHDK and CDR2 as SYGVNS. A word on this clone: What it binds is unknown.

Measured with immunoSEQ multiplex PCR; TCRdb has only the in-frame clones, and not every one. The sample includes over 75,000 clones, around 87% of them seen just once. Sequences were derived from unstimulated CD8+ T cells sorted from spleen or lymph node cells, sampled before transplant. The gene calls are TRBV25-1 and TRBJ2-1; D may be TRBD2 (5 bases). This receptor was obtained from a human donor who was the organ donor for an intestinal transplant. The CDR3 loop is CASCGPWGEQFF. Written as DNA, the CDR3 is TGTGCCAGTTGCGGGCCTTGGGGTGAGCAGTTCTTC.